This TCR beta chain stems from a study of blood T cell repertoires in COVID-19. Study information: Sources were T cells, B-cell-depleted T cells, or PBMCs; the material itself was cDNA or gDNA.

TCRdb keeps only in-frame clones here, not all; method: immunoSEQ multiplex PCR. The sample contains some 140,000 clones, 75% to 85% of which appear only once. Germline lookup yields CDR1 MNHEY and CDR2 SVGAGI. This CDR3 region has 15 residues. The V end was cut by 7 bases, the J end by 6 bases, with 18 bases between. This chain connects TRBV6-5 to TRBJ2-2; TRBD1 might be the D (6 bases). This clonotype was obtained from a woman aged 60-75 years with COVID-19, enrolled during active disease. Sequenced: peripheral blood. CDR3 sequence reads: CASKVQGNFPGELFF. The CDR3 bases are TGTGCCAGCAAAGTACAGGGAAATTTCCCCGGGGAGCTGTTTTTT.